This T cell receptor beta chain was sequenced during a study of breast tumors, draining lymph nodes, adjacent tissues. Germline CDR1 reads SGHRS; CDR2 reads YFSETQ. The V gene lost 0 bases and the J gene lost 5 bases, with 11 bases spanning the gap. The CDR3 is 14 amino acids. TCRdb processed the multiplex PCR reads anew with MiXCR; each CDR3 protein has one entry. The sample yields around 150,000 distinct CDR3 sequences, around 20% seen once. This clonotype was found a few times. Breast cancer patients provided tissue from their axillary draining lymph nodes. The chain combines TRBV5-1 with TRBJ2-5, with D perhaps matching TRBD1 (5 bases). Specimen: axillary lymph node tissue. This sequence originates from a female donor with breast cancer. Some clones in this sample may be carry-over from other donors' samples. The CDR3 DNA follows: TGCGCCAGCAGCTTGGCTCTGGACACGGAGACCCAGTACTTC. Its protein is CASSLALDTETQYF.